This T cell receptor beta chain is drawn from a study of CD8 T cells in ankylosing spondylitis. Germline assignment: CDR1 SGHAT and CDR2 FQNNGV. The CDR3 extends over 15 amino acids. Trimming left V 5 bases short and J 7 bases short, with 18 bases between. TCRdb redid the calling of the 5' RACE reads with MiXCR, one entry per CDR3 protein. The sample shows approximately 550,000 distinct CDR3 sequences, approximately 11% of them seen only once. Note on this clonotype: Its antigen is currently unknown.

Whole-study findings and limits: Blood from ankylosing spondylitis patients appeared to carry a characteristic roughly 8-variant TCR beta motif.

The rearrangement links TRBV11-2 to TRBJ2-1, with D unclear. Sequenced input: blood, either unsorted or a sorted T cell fraction (not recorded which). The source is a male donor with ankylosing spondylitis. The CDR3 DNA is TGTGCCAGCAGCCAATCCGGGCATATTCAAAATGAGCAGTTCTTC. The encoded protein is CASSQSGHIQNEQFF. Filled out from reference TRBV11-2 and TRBJ2-1, the complete variable domain reads EAGVAQSPRYKIIEKRQSVAFWCNPISGHATLYWYQQILGQGPKLLIQFQNNGVVDDSQLPKDRFSAERLKGVDSTLKIQPAKLEDSAVYLCASSQSGHIQNEQFFGPGTRLTVL.